This T cell receptor beta chain is from a study of blood T cell repertoires in COVID-19 (dated by TCRdb to 2018 to 2021). In the study overall: Samples covering the acute and convalescent phases of COVID-19 were provided by collaborators in the United States, Italy and Spain. The prospective study material was composed of cDNA or gDNA derived from T cells, B-cell-depleted T cells, or PBMCs. Deeply sampled blood TCRbeta repertoires from subjects exposed to, actively infected with, or recovered from COVID-19 were included in the dataset. The repertoires were made available in a free public database intended to serve as a resource for research on the immune response to SARS-CoV-2. Samples were obtained from the ongoing ImmuneRACE study (first 160 participants) and from about 1,300 subjects provided by 6 global collaborators. Sample metadata almost always included a de-identified subject ID, COVID-19 status, age in years and sex. HLA class I and class II types, where available, came from metadata supplied by the sample provider rather than from assay-based typing. The full study reports these points: The quantity of clinical and demographic metadata differed by source and by participant and was supplied without curation.

With regard to this clone: Its antigen has not been determined. No base quality information exists; no much larger clone differs at one position.

In Seattle, one collaborating source enrolled patients while the infection was active and tracked those patients longitudinally over the course of disease. The collaborating institutions used their own protocols to collect whole blood in K2EDTA tubes. Collaborator samples were shipped for TCRbeta analysis as frozen whole blood, isolated PBMCs, or DNA extracted from either sample type. TCRbeta CDR3 regions were amplified from genomic DNA by means of the immunoSEQ Assay, a bias-controlled multiplex PCR. On the study's bioinformatics: The number of nucleated cells in each sample was estimated by amplification of reference gene primers within the assay. To quantify the absolute abundance of each unique TCRbeta CDR3 rearrangement, sequence reads were collapsed and filtered. For each sample, productive Simpson clonality was calculated as the square root of Simpson's diversity index across productive rearrangements. TCRdb provides this immuneACCESS table in a form limited to in-frame rearrangements. Some clones are lacking; in checked studies, under half of them reflect an unresolved V gene, and why the rest are absent is not known. V, J and clone size reflect that table, while D and trimming were determined from the DNA. The sample records about 350,000 clones, roughly 87% of which are singletons. Together, the top ten hold less than 5% of the sample.

V is shortened by 6 bases, J by 6 bases, and the region joining them spans 9 bases. According to the germline V gene (reference sequence), CDR1 reads LNHDA and CDR2 reads SQIVND. Counted from cysteine to phenylalanine, this CDR3 has 12 amino acids. Only CDR3 DNA remains: 36 bases, in frame from the first base. This TCR was sampled from a woman aged 55-69 years with COVID-19, enrolled during active disease. The sequence links TRBV19 to TRBJ1-5; the D gene lacks a confident call. Sequenced input: peripheral blood. The DNA sequence is TGTGCCAGTAGGGCCGGGAGTCAGCCCCAGCATTTT. It is translated as CASRAGSQPQHF.